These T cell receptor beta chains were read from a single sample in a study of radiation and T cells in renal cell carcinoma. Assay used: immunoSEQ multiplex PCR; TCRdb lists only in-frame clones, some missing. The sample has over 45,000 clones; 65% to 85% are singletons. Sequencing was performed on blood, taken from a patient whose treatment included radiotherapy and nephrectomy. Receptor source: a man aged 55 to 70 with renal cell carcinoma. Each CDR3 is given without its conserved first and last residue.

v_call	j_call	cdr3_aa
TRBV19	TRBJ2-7	ASSPRPRGDEQY
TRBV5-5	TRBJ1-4	ASSFSPNEKLF
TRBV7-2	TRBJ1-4	ASSLGRRDEKLF
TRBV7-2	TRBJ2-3	ASSLVVTRKSTDTQY
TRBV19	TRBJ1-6	ASSLTGQYYNSPLH
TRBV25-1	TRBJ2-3	ASSEYPDTQY
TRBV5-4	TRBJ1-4	ASSLGGEANEKLF
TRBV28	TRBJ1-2	ASSLLNGAYGYT
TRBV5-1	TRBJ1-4	ASSKSPPNEKLF
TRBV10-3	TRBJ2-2	AISESSGRAWNTGELF
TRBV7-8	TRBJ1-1	ASSKGGRGGTEAF
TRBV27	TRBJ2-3	ASSLWSSGVSTDTQY
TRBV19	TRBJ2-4	ASSAGTVHLAKNIQY
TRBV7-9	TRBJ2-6	ASADPTGYSSGANVLT
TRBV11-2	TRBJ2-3	ASSTAGSSTDTQY
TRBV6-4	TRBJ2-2	ATSRGAANTGELF
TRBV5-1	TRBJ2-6	ASSLTGTSGANVLT
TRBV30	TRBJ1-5	AWSVLGPLSNQPQH
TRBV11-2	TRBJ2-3	ASSSYTYTDTQY
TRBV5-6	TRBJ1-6	ASSLYDRDNSPLH
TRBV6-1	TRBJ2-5	ASSEGIRAELATQY
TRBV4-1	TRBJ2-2	ASSQELKGGELF
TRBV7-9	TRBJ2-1	ASSPRGGMENEQF
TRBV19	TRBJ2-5	ASNGGGETQY
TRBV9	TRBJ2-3	ASSLNTDTQY
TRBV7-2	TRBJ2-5	ASSLGGVSGGAGETQY
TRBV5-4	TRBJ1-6	ASSPDRDNAPLH
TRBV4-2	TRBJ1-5	ASSQERSYSNQPQH
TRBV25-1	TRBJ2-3	ASSEYPSGGRTDTQY
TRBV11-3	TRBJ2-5	ASSQRDRTQETQY
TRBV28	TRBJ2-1	AAGTSVTLDEQF
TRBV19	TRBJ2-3	ASSPLTGHTDTQY
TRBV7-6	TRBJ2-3	ASSLNLPDTQY
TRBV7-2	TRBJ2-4	ASSLGGNIQY
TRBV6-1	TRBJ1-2	ASRRQGDHNYGYT
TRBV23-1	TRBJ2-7	ASSLRDSTRRDLYEQY
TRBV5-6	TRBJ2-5	ASSLGTLQETQY
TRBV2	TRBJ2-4	ASRGLAGGGIQY
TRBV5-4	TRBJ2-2	ASSSSVAGAGELF
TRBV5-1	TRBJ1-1	ASSLPATLNTEAF
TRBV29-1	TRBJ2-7	SAKGGDDYEQY
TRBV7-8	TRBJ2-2	ASSLNPSGTGELF